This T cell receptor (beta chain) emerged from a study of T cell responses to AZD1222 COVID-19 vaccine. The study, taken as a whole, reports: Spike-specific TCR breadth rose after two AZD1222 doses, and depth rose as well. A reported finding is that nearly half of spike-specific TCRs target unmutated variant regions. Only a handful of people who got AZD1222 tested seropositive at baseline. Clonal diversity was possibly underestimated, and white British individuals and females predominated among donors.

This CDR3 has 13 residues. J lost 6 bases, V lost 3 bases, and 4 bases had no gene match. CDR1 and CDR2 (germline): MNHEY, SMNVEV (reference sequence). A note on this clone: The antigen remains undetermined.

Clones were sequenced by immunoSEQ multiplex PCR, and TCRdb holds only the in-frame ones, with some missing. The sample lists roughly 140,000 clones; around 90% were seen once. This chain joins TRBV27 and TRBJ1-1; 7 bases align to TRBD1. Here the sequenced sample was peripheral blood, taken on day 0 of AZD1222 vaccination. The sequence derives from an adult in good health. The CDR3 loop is CASSFRQGAEAFF. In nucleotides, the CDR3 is TGTGCCAGCAGTTTCCGACAGGGCGCTGAAGCTTTCTTT.